Listed below are T cell receptor beta chains from one sample, sequenced in a study of blood T cell repertoires in COVID-19. The protocol was immunoSEQ multiplex PCR, while the TCRdb copy is restricted to in-frame clones and leaves out a portion. Among approximately 50,000 clones listed, around 90% were seen once. The specimen sequenced was peripheral blood. These receptor sequences come from a human donor in a cohort sampled during active COVID-19. CDR3s include the opening cysteine and the closing phenylalanine or tryptophan. Each record gives: V gene, D gene, J gene, clone size, CDR3 DNA, CDR3 protein. D genes are given only for firm matches. Size is stated for part of the rows, as once, few or many counts, or as a class when the clone is expanded.

v_gene: TRBV10-1; d_gene: NA; j_gene: TRBJ1-1; abundance: NA; CDR3nt: TGCGCCAGCCAAAACCGACAGGCCACTGAAGCTTTCTTT; CDR3aa: CASQNRQATEAFF
v_gene: TRBV6-6; d_gene: TRBD1; j_gene: TRBJ2-7; abundance: NA; CDR3nt: TGTGCCAGCAGTTACTCACCCGGACAGGTCGTCTACGAGCAGTACTTC; CDR3aa: CASSYSPGQVVYEQYF
v_gene: TRBV29-1; d_gene: TRBD1; j_gene: TRBJ2-1; abundance: NA; CDR3nt: TGCAGCGTTAAACAGGGGGGAGTTTACAATGAGCAGTTCTTC; CDR3aa: CSVKQGGVYNEQFF
v_gene: TRBV11-3; d_gene: TRBD1; j_gene: TRBJ2-3; abundance: NA; CDR3nt: TGTGCCAGCAGCACCCCACCGGGACAGAACACAGATACGCAGTATTTT; CDR3aa: CASSTPPGQNTDTQYF
v_gene: TRBV28; d_gene: TRBD1; j_gene: TRBJ1-5; abundance: NA; CDR3nt: TGTGCCAGCAGTTCCCGGACAGGACATAGCAATCAGCCCCAGCATTTT; CDR3aa: CASSSRTGHSNQPQHF
v_gene: TRBV18; d_gene: NA; j_gene: TRBJ1-1; abundance: NA; CDR3nt: TGTGCCAGCTCACCTCCGGGACAAATGAACACTGAAGCTTTCTTT; CDR3aa: CASSPPGQMNTEAFF
v_gene: TRBV5-1; d_gene: NA; j_gene: TRBJ1-4; abundance: NA; CDR3nt: TGCGCCAGCAGCTCGGACATGACTAATGAAAAACTGTTTTTT; CDR3aa: CASSSDMTNEKLFF
v_gene: TRBV4-1; d_gene: NA; j_gene: TRBJ1-4; abundance: few; CDR3nt: TGCGCCAGCAGCCAAGTTAACCTAGGTTTCACTAATGAAAAACTGTTTTTT; CDR3aa: CASSQVNLGFTNEKLFF
v_gene: TRBV11-2; d_gene: NA; j_gene: TRBJ2-3; abundance: NA; CDR3nt: TGTGCCAGCAGCCCCTATTATACTAGTTCGGATACGCAGTATTTT; CDR3aa: CASSPYYTSSDTQYF
v_gene: TRBV7-8; d_gene: NA; j_gene: TRBJ1-2; abundance: NA; CDR3nt: TGTGCCAGCAGCCTACAGGGTCCTCGGGACTATGGCTACACCTTC; CDR3aa: CASSLQGPRDYGYTF
v_gene: TRBV13; d_gene: TRBD1; j_gene: TRBJ2-6; abundance: NA; CDR3nt: TGTGCCAGCAGCGGAGCAGGGGGCGTGGGGGCCAACGTCCTGACTTTC; CDR3aa: CASSGAGGVGANVLTF
v_gene: TRBV6-5; d_gene: TRBD1; j_gene: TRBJ2-1; abundance: NA; CDR3nt: TGTGCCAGCAGAGGACAGGGGGCATCTTTACATGAGCAGTTCTTC; CDR3aa: CASRGQGASLHEQFF
v_gene: TRBV15; d_gene: TRBD1; j_gene: TRBJ2-3; abundance: NA; CDR3nt: TGTGCCACCAGGGGGACAGGGGCGGATACGCAGTATTTT; CDR3aa: CATRGTGADTQYF
v_gene: TRBV19; d_gene: NA; j_gene: TRBJ1-1; abundance: NA; CDR3nt: TGTGCCAGTAGTATTATTCTAACAGGCATGAACACTGAAGCTTTCTTT; CDR3aa: CASSIILTGMNTEAFF
v_gene: TRBV5-4; d_gene: TRBD2; j_gene: TRBJ2-2; abundance: NA; CDR3nt: TGTGCCAGCAGCTTGGGGACTAGCGGGAGTACCGGGGAGCTGTTTTTT; CDR3aa: CASSLGTSGSTGELFF
v_gene: TRBV2; d_gene: TRBD2; j_gene: TRBJ2-2; abundance: NA; CDR3nt: TGTGCCAGCACCGGACTAGCGGGAGTATCAAGGGAGCTGTTTTTT; CDR3aa: CASTGLAGVSRELFF
v_gene: TRBV18; d_gene: TRBD1; j_gene: TRBJ1-6; abundance: few; CDR3nt: TGTGCCAGCTCCCCTGAAGGGGGCTCACCCCTCCACTTT; CDR3aa: CASSPEGGSPLHF
v_gene: TRBV9; d_gene: NA; j_gene: TRBJ1-4; abundance: NA; CDR3nt: TGTGCCAGCAGCGTAGGGAGGGTTGCAACTAATGAAAAACTGTTTTTT; CDR3aa: CASSVGRVATNEKLFF
v_gene: TRBV4-1; d_gene: NA; j_gene: TRBJ1-6; abundance: NA; CDR3nt: TGCGCCAGCAGCCAAGATTGGGCCCAGCATAATTCACCCCTCCACTTT; CDR3aa: CASSQDWAQHNSPLHF
v_gene: TRBV19; d_gene: TRBD1; j_gene: TRBJ1-6; abundance: NA; CDR3nt: TGTGCCAGTAGTACATCGGGACAGGGGGCTTCACCCCTCCACTTT; CDR3aa: CASSTSGQGASPLHF
v_gene: TRBV6-5; d_gene: TRBD1; j_gene: TRBJ1-1; abundance: NA; CDR3nt: TGTGCCAGCAGTTACGCGGACAGGGTTCACACTGAAGCTTTCTTT; CDR3aa: CASSYADRVHTEAFF
v_gene: TRBV9; d_gene: TRBD2; j_gene: TRBJ2-7; abundance: NA; CDR3nt: TGTGCCAGCAGCGTAGATCGAGCGGGAGTCGGCGAGCAGTACTTC; CDR3aa: CASSVDRAGVGEQYF
v_gene: TRBV24-1; d_gene: TRBD1; j_gene: TRBJ2-1; abundance: once; CDR3nt: TGTGCCACCAGTGATCGACAGGGGGCCCAATACAATGAGCAGTTCTTC; CDR3aa: CATSDRQGAQYNEQFF
v_gene: TRBV5-6; d_gene: NA; j_gene: TRBJ2-7; abundance: NA; CDR3nt: TGTGCCAGCAGTGTACAAAGCTCCTACGAGCAGTACTTC; CDR3aa: CASSVQSSYEQYF
v_gene: TRBV6-5; d_gene: NA; j_gene: TRBJ1-4; abundance: once; CDR3nt: TGTGCCAGCAGTCTGGGGGGGACTAATGAAAAACTGTTTTTT; CDR3aa: CASSLGGTNEKLFF
v_gene: TRBV3-1/TRBV3-2; d_gene: NA; j_gene: TRBJ2-5; abundance: NA; CDR3nt: TGTGCCAGCAGCCTAGCCCAAGAGACCCAGTACTTC; CDR3aa: CASSLAQETQYF
v_gene: TRBV24-1; d_gene: NA; j_gene: TRBJ2-7; abundance: NA; CDR3nt: TGTGCCACCAGTGACCCAGGAAGGCCCTACGAGCAGTACTTC; CDR3aa: CATSDPGRPYEQYF
v_gene: TRBV25-1; d_gene: TRBD1; j_gene: TRBJ1-1; abundance: once; CDR3nt: TGTGCCAGCAGTGTTCGGACAGGGACCCACACTGAAGCTTTCTTT; CDR3aa: CASSVRTGTHTEAFF
v_gene: TRBV6-5; d_gene: TRBD1; j_gene: TRBJ1-1; abundance: NA; CDR3nt: TGTGCCAGCAGAGGGGGCTGGAACACTGAAGCTTTCTTT; CDR3aa: CASRGGWNTEAFF
v_gene: TRBV6-5; d_gene: NA; j_gene: TRBJ1-3; abundance: NA; CDR3nt: TGTGCCAGCAGTAACGGACAGAGCTCTGGAAACACCATATATTTT; CDR3aa: CASSNGQSSGNTIYF
v_gene: TRBV9; d_gene: NA; j_gene: TRBJ2-5; abundance: NA; CDR3nt: TGTGCCAGCAGCGTAGAGCCAACCCCTCAAGAGACCCAGTACTTC; CDR3aa: CASSVEPTPQETQYF
v_gene: TRBV4-2; d_gene: NA; j_gene: TRBJ1-5; abundance: NA; CDR3nt: TGTGCCAGCAGCCAAGAGAGCGGGAGCAATCAGCCCCAGCATTTT; CDR3aa: CASSQESGSNQPQHF
v_gene: TRBV7-9; d_gene: NA; j_gene: TRBJ1-1; abundance: NA; CDR3nt: TGTGCCAGCAGCTTTTCAGTCATGAACACTGAAGCTTTCTTT; CDR3aa: CASSFSVMNTEAFF
v_gene: TRBV6-2/TRBV6-3; d_gene: NA; j_gene: TRBJ2-6; abundance: few; CDR3nt: TGTGCCAGCAGTTCCACAGGGTTCTCTGGGGCCAACGTCCTGACTTTC; CDR3aa: CASSSTGFSGANVLTF
v_gene: TRBV7-2; d_gene: NA; j_gene: TRBJ1-2; abundance: few; CDR3nt: TGTGCCAGCAGCCTCCGGACAGTTGGCTACACCTTC; CDR3aa: CASSLRTVGYTF
v_gene: TRBV9; d_gene: TRBD2; j_gene: TRBJ2-1; abundance: NA; CDR3nt: TGTGCCAGCAGCGTAGTTAGGACTAGCGGGAGTTCCAATGAGCAGTTCTTC; CDR3aa: CASSVVRTSGSSNEQFF
v_gene: TRBV2; d_gene: NA; j_gene: TRBJ2-7; abundance: NA; CDR3nt: TGTGCCAGCAGTCCACTTGGGAGCTACGAGCAGTACTTC; CDR3aa: CASSPLGSYEQYF
v_gene: TRBV3-1/TRBV3-2; d_gene: NA; j_gene: TRBJ2-5; abundance: once; CDR3nt: TGTGCCAGCAGCCAGCCGGTGGGGAGCCAAGAGACCCAGTACTTC; CDR3aa: CASSQPVGSQETQYF
v_gene: TRBV7-2; d_gene: TRBD1; j_gene: TRBJ1-5; abundance: NA; CDR3nt: TGTGCCAGCAGCACGAACCTCGGGACAGGGGGCCGAAAGCAGCCCCAGCATTTT; CDR3aa: CASSTNLGTGGRKQPQHF
v_gene: TRBV4-1; d_gene: TRBD2; j_gene: TRBJ2-7; abundance: NA; CDR3nt: TGCGCCAGCAGCCAGGCGGGAGCGCCCTACGAGCAGTACTTC; CDR3aa: CASSQAGAPYEQYF
v_gene: TRBV19; d_gene: TRBD2; j_gene: TRBJ2-7; abundance: NA; CDR3nt: TGTGCCAGTAGTCCGGGAGGGTCTGGGTACGAGCAGTACTTC; CDR3aa: CASSPGGSGYEQYF
v_gene: TRBV30; d_gene: NA; j_gene: TRBJ2-7; abundance: NA; CDR3nt: TGTGCCTGGAGCTTCGAGTACGAGCAGTACTTC; CDR3aa: CAWSFEYEQYF
v_gene: TRBV7-9; d_gene: TRBD1; j_gene: TRBJ1-5; abundance: NA; CDR3nt: TGTGCCAGCAGCTTAGGTTCCGCCGGACAGGGAAATCAGCCCCAGCATTTT; CDR3aa: CASSLGSAGQGNQPQHF
v_gene: TRBV28; d_gene: NA; j_gene: TRBJ2-7; abundance: NA; CDR3nt: TGTGCCAGCAGTCCGGGACTCCTGTACTCCTACGAGCAGTACTTC; CDR3aa: CASSPGLLYSYEQYF
v_gene: TRBV7-2; d_gene: NA; j_gene: TRBJ2-6; abundance: NA; CDR3nt: TGTGCCAGCAGCTTAGCGCCTCGGGAGACAGCCTCTGGGGCCAACGTCCTGACTTTC; CDR3aa: CASSLAPRETASGANVLTF
v_gene: TRBV29-1; d_gene: NA; j_gene: TRBJ2-1; abundance: NA; CDR3nt: TGCAGCCACTTGGACTCTAGCTCTCCAAGGAATGAGCAGTTCTTC; CDR3aa: CSHLDSSSPRNEQFF
v_gene: TRBV7-2; d_gene: TRBD2; j_gene: TRBJ2-1; abundance: once; CDR3nt: TGTGCCAGCAGCTCCCCCCGAGCGGGAGTCAATGAGCAGTTCTTC; CDR3aa: CASSSPRAGVNEQFF
v_gene: TRBV2; d_gene: NA; j_gene: TRBJ1-5; abundance: few; CDR3nt: TGTGCCAGCAGTTTCATCGGGACACATAATCAGCCCCAGCATTTT; CDR3aa: CASSFIGTHNQPQHF
v_gene: TRBV13; d_gene: TRBD2; j_gene: TRBJ2-7; abundance: NA; CDR3nt: TGTGCCAGCAGCAAGGGACTAGTATACGAGCAGTACTTC; CDR3aa: CASSKGLVYEQYF
v_gene: TRBV10-1; d_gene: TRBD1; j_gene: TRBJ2-7; abundance: NA; CDR3nt: TGCGCCAGCAGCGACCGACAGGGCGCCTACGAGCAGTACTTC; CDR3aa: CASSDRQGAYEQYF
v_gene: TRBV18; d_gene: TRBD1; j_gene: TRBJ1-1; abundance: NA; CDR3nt: TGTGCCAGCTCGCCACCGGGACAGGGAAACACTGAAGCTTTCTTT; CDR3aa: CASSPPGQGNTEAFF
v_gene: TRBV9; d_gene: NA; j_gene: TRBJ2-3; abundance: NA; CDR3nt: TGTGCCAGCAGCGTAGGACTAGGGAGCACAGATACGCAGTATTTT; CDR3aa: CASSVGLGSTDTQYF
v_gene: TRBV10-2; d_gene: NA; j_gene: TRBJ1-5; abundance: NA; CDR3nt: TGCGCCAGCAGTGGGGTCGAGGGATATACCGCCCAGCCCCAGCATTTT; CDR3aa: CASSGVEGYTAQPQHF
v_gene: TRBV9; d_gene: NA; j_gene: TRBJ2-5; abundance: NA; CDR3nt: TGTGCCAGCAGCGTAAGTTTGGTGGTCGGGGAGACCCAGTACTTC; CDR3aa: CASSVSLVVGETQYF
v_gene: TRBV6-1; d_gene: TRBD1; j_gene: TRBJ1-2; abundance: NA; CDR3nt: TGTGCCAGCAGTGAAGGGGCCAGGGGGAATGGCTACACCTTC; CDR3aa: CASSEGARGNGYTF
v_gene: TRBV3-1/TRBV3-2; d_gene: NA; j_gene: TRBJ1-6; abundance: NA; CDR3nt: TGTGCCAGCAAAGATGCCGGTGGGGGCTCACCCCTCCACTTT; CDR3aa: CASKDAGGGSPLHF